The rows below give T cell receptor beta chains drawn from one sample of a study of cytomegalovirus exposure and HLA in healthy donors. TCRdb keeps only in-frame clones here, not all; method: immunoSEQ multiplex PCR. The profile shows fewer than 200,000 clones, less than 90% of them singletons. The source material was PBMCs. Source of these receptors: a woman aged 45-60 years in good health and CMV-seropositive. Each CDR3 is given with its conserved first and last residue. Each record gives: CDR3 length, V gene, J gene, clone size, D gene, CDR3 protein, CDR3 DNA. A D gene is named only where the DNA matches it firmly. Size tells how often a clone was seen (once, few, many) or the class of an expanded clone, and some rows leave it out.

>14|TRBV4-3|TRBJ2-7|NA|NA
CASSQEGLAYEQYF
TGCGCCAGCAGCCAAGAGGGGCTAGCCTACGAGCAGTACTTC
>14|TRBV19|TRBJ2-7|NA|NA
CASSIGLGTYEQYF
TGTGCCAGTAGTATCGGACTGGGCACCTACGAGCAGTACTTC
>14|TRBV28|TRBJ1-1|NA|NA
CASRSGQSNTEAFF
TGTGCCAGCAGGTCCGGACAGTCGAACACTGAAGCTTTCTTT
>17|TRBV7-2|TRBJ2-1|NA|TRBD2
CASSSQGLAGGYNEQFF
TGTGCCAGCAGCTCCCAGGGACTAGCGGGAGGGTACAATGAGCAGTTCTTC
>15|TRBV10-3|TRBJ2-7|NA|TRBD2
CAISERAGGPYEQYF
TGTGCCATCAGTGAGAGAGCGGGAGGCCCCTACGAGCAGTACTTC
>15|TRBV10-1|TRBJ2-5|once|NA
CASSESTQGTETQYF
TGCGCCAGCAGTGAGTCGACACAGGGTACAGAGACCCAGTACTTC
>15|TRBV28|TRBJ2-7|NA|TRBD1
CASSLGGQGTYEQYF
TGTGCCAGCAGTTTAGGGGGACAGGGGACCTACGAGCAGTACTTC
>16|TRBV2|TRBJ2-2|NA|NA
CASSVSVRASTGELFF
TGTGCCAGCAGTGTATCGGTCCGTGCGTCCACCGGGGAGCTGTTTTTT
>15|TRBV7-9|TRBJ1-2|few|NA
CSSSFGQPTDYGYTF
TGTTCCAGCAGCTTTGGACAGCCGACGGACTATGGCTACACCTTC
>12|TRBV15|TRBJ2-7|NA|NA
CATSSLGDEQYF
TGTGCCACCAGCAGCCTGGGAGACGAGCAGTACTTC
>15|TRBV6-5|TRBJ2-7|once|TRBD1
CASRFTGGSSYEQYF
TGTGCCAGCAGATTTACAGGGGGCAGCTCCTACGAGCAGTACTTC
>14|TRBV29-1|TRBJ2-5|once|TRBD2
CSAAPGGNQETQYF
TGCAGCGCCGCCCCCGGGGGGAACCAAGAGACCCAGTACTTC
>14|TRBV7-9|TRBJ1-1|NA|NA
CASSLSGAVTEAFF
TGTGCCAGCAGCTTATCAGGGGCGGTCACTGAAGCTTTCTTT
>12|TRBV6-5|TRBJ2-2|few|NA
CASSYDSGELFF
TGTGCCAGCAGTTACGACTCCGGGGAGCTGTTTTTT
>15|TRBV6-4|TRBJ2-3|NA|TRBD2
CASSPTSGGGDTQYF
TGTGCCAGCAGCCCCACTAGCGGGGGGGGAGATACGCAGTATTTT
>14|TRBV6-5|TRBJ1-1|NA|NA
CASSRTDENTEAFF
TGTGCCAGCAGCCGGACAGACGAAAACACTGAAGCTTTCTTT
>13|TRBV9|TRBJ2-5|NA|NA
CASSVATRETQYF
TGTGCCAGCAGCGTAGCTACTCGGGAGACCCAGTACTTC
>14|TRBV6-5|TRBJ2-3|NA|NA
CASSPGTSTDTQYF
TGTGCCAGCAGTCCCGGGACTAGCACAGATACGCAGTATTTT
>15|TRBV6-1|TRBJ2-7|NA|TRBD1
CASSEMDRSSYEQYF
TGTGCCAGCAGTGAAATGGACAGGAGCTCCTACGAGCAGTACTTC
>16|TRBV19|TRBJ1-2|NA|NA
CASSISPGHDLGGYTF
TGTGCCAGTAGTATATCTCCCGGACACGACTTGGGAGGCTACACCTTC
>15|TRBV6-1|TRBJ2-7|few|NA
CASSESRLAMYEQYF
TGTGCCAGCAGTGAATCTCGTCTAGCGATGTACGAGCAGTACTTC
>15|TRBV28|TRBJ1-2|once|NA
CASSPPSAVTGGYTF
TGTGCCAGCAGCCCCCCGTCGGCCGTCACCGGGGGCTACACCTTC
>11|TRBV7-9|TRBJ1-1|NA|NA
CASSLASGAFF
TGTGCCAGCAGCTTAGCTTCGGGAGCTTTCTTT
>13|TRBV5-1|TRBJ1-1|NA|TRBD1
CASSNTGGGEAFF
TGCGCCAGCAGCAACACAGGGGGTGGTGAAGCTTTCTTT
>14|TRBV5-1|TRBJ2-2|NA|TRBD1
CASSSGTDAGELFF
TGCGCCAGCAGCTCCGGGACAGACGCCGGGGAGCTGTTTTTT
>12|TRBV7-9|TRBJ1-1|NA|NA
CASSWGNTEAFF
TGTGCCAGCAGCTGGGGCAACACTGAAGCTTTCTTT
>17|TRBV30|TRBJ2-3|NA|NA
CAWSVGGRNPSTDTQYF
TGTGCCTGGAGTGTAGGGGGACGCAACCCTAGCACAGATACGCAGTATTTT
>16|TRBV6-4|TRBJ2-7|NA|TRBD1
CASRGTGAPVTYEQYF
TGTGCCAGCAGGGGGACAGGGGCCCCAGTAACCTACGAGCAGTACTTC
>14|TRBV5-8|TRBJ2-7|NA|TRBD1
CASSLGQGLYEQYF
TGTGCCAGCAGCTTGGGACAGGGGCTCTACGAGCAGTACTTC
>15|TRBV6-1|TRBJ2-5|NA|TRBD2
CASSATSGGQETQYF
TGTGCCAGCAGTGCCACTAGCGGGGGGCAAGAGACCCAGTACTTC
>18|TRBV19|TRBJ2-7|NA|TRBD2
CASSIPPGTSGTTYEQYF
TGTGCCAGTAGTATTCCCCCCGGGACTAGCGGTACTACCTACGAGCAGTACTTC
>15|TRBV11-2|TRBJ1-2|NA|TRBD1
CASSLGQGARNGYTF
TGTGCCAGCAGCTTAGGACAGGGGGCGCGGAATGGCTACACCTTC
>14|TRBV7-6|TRBJ2-7|NA|NA
CASSLAVRGGEQYF
TGTGCCAGCAGCTTAGCGGTGAGGGGGGGCGAGCAGTACTTC
>11|TRBV5-1|TRBJ2-1|NA|NA
CASSRYNEQFF
TGCGCCAGCAGCCGCTACAATGAGCAGTTCTTC
>13|TRBV12-5|TRBJ1-1|once|NA
CASGLSGPTEAFF
TGTGCTAGTGGTTTGTCTGGGCCAACTGAAGCTTTCTTT
>15|TRBV5-1|TRBJ2-1|NA|NA
CASSLDSIQVDEQFF
TGCGCCAGCAGCTTGGACAGTATTCAAGTTGATGAGCAGTTCTTC
>10|TRBV2|TRBJ1-1|NA|NA
CASSEVSGFF
TGTGCCAGCAGTGAGGTTTCGGGTTTCTTT
>12|TRBV19|TRBJ1-1|once|NA
CASSIKRTEAFF
TGTGCCAGTAGTATAAAGCGGACTGAAGCTTTCTTT
>14|TRBV5-5|TRBJ1-2|NA|NA
CASSWTQGNYGYTF
TGTGCCAGCAGCTGGACCCAGGGGAACTATGGCTACACCTTC
>14|TRBV25-1|TRBJ2-7|NA|NA
CASNPSWGAHEQYF
TGTGCCAGCAATCCCTCGTGGGGCGCCCACGAGCAGTACTTC
>16|TRBV15|TRBJ1-2|NA|NA
CATSPRVGVANYGYTF
TGTGCCACCAGTCCGAGAGTAGGGGTCGCTAACTATGGCTACACCTTC
>17|TRBV27|TRBJ2-3|NA|TRBD2
CASSSTSGLGFTDTQYF
TGTGCCAGCAGTTCGACTAGCGGCCTTGGGTTCACAGATACGCAGTATTTT
>15|TRBV7-9|TRBJ2-2|NA|NA
CASRPDRVHTGELFF
TGTGCCAGCAGACCTGACAGAGTACACACCGGGGAGCTGTTTTTT
>13|TRBV6-5|TRBJ2-7|NA|TRBD1
CASSTQGAYEQYF
TGTGCCAGCAGTACCCAGGGGGCCTACGAGCAGTACTTC
>15|TRBV30|TRBJ1-6|NA|TRBD1
CAWSLDRATNSPLHF
TGTGCCTGGAGCCTAGACAGGGCTACCAATTCACCCCTCCACTTT
>15|TRBV5-6|TRBJ2-5|NA|TRBD1
CASSLWDRVGETQYF
TGTGCCAGCAGCTTGTGGGACAGGGTAGGGGAGACCCAGTACTTC
>15|TRBV6-5|TRBJ1-2|NA|TRBD1
CASSLEGANRGGYTF
TGTGCCAGCAGTTTGGAGGGGGCTAATCGGGGCGGCTACACCTTC
>14|TRBV5-4|TRBJ1-1|NA|TRBD1
CASSLGTDRLEAFF
TGTGCCAGCAGCTTGGGGACGGACAGGCTAGAAGCTTTCTTT
>17|TRBV7-2|TRBJ2-7|once|TRBD1
CASSVRIPGQGAGEQYF
TGTGCCAGCAGCGTCCGCATCCCGGGACAGGGGGCAGGGGAGCAGTACTTC
>11|TRBV28|TRBJ1-4|NA|NA
CASTRGGQLFF
TGTGCCAGCACTAGGGGGGGCCAACTGTTTTTT
>16|TRBV11-2|TRBJ2-2|NA|TRBD1
CASSFRGTGNTGELFF
TGTGCCAGCAGCTTCCGCGGGACAGGGAACACCGGGGAGCTGTTTTTT
>16|TRBV4-3|TRBJ1-2|NA|NA
CASSQDPWQAPYGYTF
TGCGCCAGCAGCCAAGACCCATGGCAGGCCCCCTATGGCTACACCTTC
>20|TRBV4-1|TRBJ1-2|NA|TRBD1
CASSLEPLRDSSPTNYGYTF
TGCGCCAGCAGCCTCGAACCCCTTAGGGACAGTTCGCCCACTAACTATGGCTACACCTTC
>18|TRBV15|TRBJ2-1|few|TRBD2
CATSSLPLYGLAGDEQFF
TGTGCCACCAGCTCCCTACCGCTCTACGGACTAGCGGGAGATGAGCAGTTCTTC
>11|TRBV10-1|TRBJ2-4|NA|NA
CASRAKNIQYF
TGCGCCAGCAGAGCAAAAAACATTCAGTACTTC
>13|TRBV7-9|TRBJ2-7|NA|NA
CASSFSGSYEQYF
TGTGCCAGCAGCTTCAGCGGCTCCTACGAGCAGTACTTC
>15|TRBV7-9|TRBJ2-2|NA|TRBD2
CASRLAGGPTGELFF
TGTGCCAGTCGACTAGCGGGGGGGCCCACCGGGGAGCTGTTTTTT
>15|TRBV25-1|TRBJ1-6|NA|NA
CASSESAGFASPLHF
TGTGCCAGCAGTGAATCAGCAGGGTTTGCTTCACCCCTCCACTTT
>18|TRBV4-3|TRBJ2-7|NA|NA
CASSQVISGVVSSYEQYF
TGCGCCAGCAGCCAAGTGATTAGCGGCGTAGTAAGCTCCTACGAGCAGTACTTC
>16|TRBV19|TRBJ2-5|NA|TRBD2
CASSLGLAGTQETQYF
TGTGCCAGTAGTTTGGGGCTAGCGGGGACCCAAGAGACCCAGTACTTC